This T cell receptor beta chain is drawn from a study of Ad26.COV2.S vaccination and SARS-CoV-2 variants. As for the study in general: Recipients of Ad26.COV2.S got it intramuscularly, once or twice 56 days apart.

The V gene lost 5 bases and the J gene lost 0 bases, with 11 bases spanning the gap. The CDR3 is made up of 14 amino acids. Germline V gene lookup returns CDR1 SGHAT and CDR2 FQNNGV. Libraries were prepared by immunoSEQ multiplex PCR; TCRdb keeps only in-frame clonotypes and omits some of them. This sample has about 280,000 clones, with about 89% found just once. Documented treatment: 19 received Ad26.COV2.S at low or high dose, single or two shots; 5 received placebo; per-sample allocation not given. It was on day 63 after the first vaccine or placebo injection that samples were taken. The administered vaccine (an Ad26 vector) expressed Wuhan-strain SARS-CoV-2 spike.

The receptor comes from a person between 18 and 65 years old who received the Ad26.COV2.S COVID-19 vaccine or a placebo. The sample was peripheral blood, taken in a trial of Ad26.COV2.S vaccine versus placebo. This chain joins TRBV11-2 and TRBJ2-7, with D maybe TRBD1 (6 bases). The CDR3: CASSLSDSSYEQYF. CDR3 nucleotides: TGTGCCAGCAGCCTCTCGGACAGCTCCTACGAGCAGTACTTC.